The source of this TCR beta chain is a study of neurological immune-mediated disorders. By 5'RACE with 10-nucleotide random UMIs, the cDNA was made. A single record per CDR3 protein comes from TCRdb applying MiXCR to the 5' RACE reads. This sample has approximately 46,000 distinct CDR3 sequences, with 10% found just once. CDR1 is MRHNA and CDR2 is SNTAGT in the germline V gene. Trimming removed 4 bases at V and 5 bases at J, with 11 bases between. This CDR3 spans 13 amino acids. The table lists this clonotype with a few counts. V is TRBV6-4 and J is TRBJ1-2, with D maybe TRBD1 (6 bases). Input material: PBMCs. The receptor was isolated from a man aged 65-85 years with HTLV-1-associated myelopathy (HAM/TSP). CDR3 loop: CASSAGGQYGYTF. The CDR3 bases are TGTGCCAGCAGTGCCGGGGGGCAGTATGGCTACACCTTC.